The text below deals with one T cell receptor (beta chain). Its antigen is still unknown. These data originate in a study of cytomegalovirus exposure and HLA in healthy donors. About the research overall: A preliminary data release comprised around 90 million unique TCRs obtained from HLA-typed donors.

In germline, CDR1 is SGHRS, CDR2 YFSETQ. The length of the CDR3 is 15 residues. Trimming took 0 bases from V and 4 from J; bases not matched to a gene: 5. Primers: 60 Vbeta forward and 13 Jbeta reverse. TCRdb keeps only in-frame clones here, not all; method: immunoSEQ multiplex PCR. The sample includes 150,000 to 200,000 clones, around four fifths of them seen just once. Points from the study as a whole: Per published accounts, TCR beta sequences correctly predicted the HLA-A and HLA-B alleles of most subjects. As a later analysis showed, several of the most significant clusters appeared to be linked to common viral pathogens. There was a cluster of highly shared sequence variants that was likely a sequencing artifact.

Sequenced: PBMCs. The source of this sequence is a man in his forties or fifties in good health and CMV-seropositive. The rearrangement joins TRBV5-1 to TRBJ1-1; 8 bases fit TRBD1. CDR3 region: CASSLARGPGTEAFF. For the CDR3, the DNA is TGCGCCAGCAGCTTGGCCAGGGGGCCGGGCACTGAAGCTTTCTTT.